Following are 8 T cell receptor beta chains from one sample sequenced in a study of T cells in Graves' hyperthyroidism and ophthalmopathy. RNA transcripts provided the source from which TCR beta CDR3 regions were amplified. The HTBI primer set served for first-round RT-PCR of the TCR CDR3. A single record per CDR3 protein comes from TCRdb applying MiXCR to the multiplex PCR reads. Of some 360,000 distinct CDR3 sequences in the sample, around 13% were seen once. The sample comprised blood. The receptors originated from a woman aged 55-70 years with Graves' hyperthyroidism.

This clonotype was seen only a few times. This chain links TRBV3-1 with TRBJ2-7, with D uncertain. The J call may not be correct, given that the DNA end is closer to TRBJ2-1. Looked up from germline, CDR1 is LGHDT and CDR2 is YNNKEL (reference sequence). There are 16 residues in the CDR3. In DNA form, the CDR3 reads TGTGCCAGCAGCCAAGTCCCGAGTAGACGCTCCTACGAGCAGTTCTTC. Translated: CASSQVPSRRSYEQFF.

The table lists this clonotype with a few counts. The gene calls are TRBV6-1 and TRBJ2-5; a possible D gene is TRBD2 (6 bases). Trimming pared 7 bases from V and 7 bases from J, leaving 16 bases between. In germline, CDR1 is MNHNS, CDR2 SASEGT. The CDR3 has 13 amino acids. The DNA for the CDR3 is TGTGCCAGCACCCAACCCGGGAGAGGGACCCAGTACTTC. It yields the protein CASTQPGRGTQYF.

This clonotype was seen repeatedly, ten times or more. The V call is TRBV5-1, the J call TRBJ2-4; 8 nucleotides line up with TRBD2. V dropped 2 bases and J dropped 7; count of bases not matched to a gene: 5. The CDR3 length is 14 residues. Germline assignment: CDR1 SGHRS and CDR2 YFSETQ. CDR3 sequence (DNA): TGCGCCAGCAGCTTAGGATCTAGCGGGAACATTCAGTACTTC. It translates to CASSLGSSGNIQYF.

This clonotype was recorded many times. The chain is built from TRBV3-1 and TRBJ2-7; a possible D gene is TRBD2 (6 bases). Germline loops: CDR1 LGHDT, CDR2 YNNKEL (reference sequence). The CDR3 length is 13 residues. V was pared by 1 base and J by 5 bases, with 9 bases between. The CDR3 bases are TGTGCCAGCAGCCAAGGGAGGGGCCACGAGCAGTACTTC. This codes for CASSQGRGHEQYF.

This clonotype was recorded many times. V gene TRBV5-1 combines with J gene TRBJ2-7; no clear D gene. The V and J ends lost 0 bases and 3 bases respectively, with 10 bases between them. In germline, CDR1 is SGHRS, CDR2 YFSETQ. The CDR3 loop spans 14 amino acids. The CDR3 sequence is CASSLAGSYYEQYF. DNA of the CDR3: TGCGCCAGCAGCTTGGCGGGTTCGTACTACGAGCAGTACTTC.

This clonotype appeared many times. In nucleotides, the CDR3 is TGTGCCAGCTCACTCGGGACAGAAGCTTTCTTT. Its translation is CASSLGTEAFF. The chain combines TRBV11-2 with TRBJ1-1; tentatively, D is TRBD1 (6 bases). Per germline, CDR1 SGHAT and CDR2 FQNNGV. The CDR3 has 11 amino acids. V lost 8 bases, J lost 8 bases, and 12 bases lay in between.

This clonotype was seen ten or more times. CDR3 DNA: TGTGCCAGCAGCCGCCAATACGAGCAGTTCTTC. Protein: CASSRQYEQFF. J is TRBJ2-1 and V is TRBV11-2, with D unresolved. This CDR3 contains 11 residues. Germline CDR1 is SGHAT and CDR2 is FQNNGV. V gave up 5 bases and J gave up 10 bases, with 9 bases separating them.

This clonotype was observed a few times. This chain uses TRBV4-2 with TRBJ2-7; unclear D gene. CDR3 length: 16 residues. The V gene lost 1 base and the J gene lost 2 bases, with 15 bases spanning the gap. Per the germline V gene, CDR1 is LGHNA and CDR2 is YNFKEQ. The CDR3 loop is CASSQGSASPPYEQYF. The DNA for the CDR3 is TGTGCCAGCAGCCAAGGGTCGGCGTCGCCGCCCTACGAGCAGTACTTC.